This T cell receptor beta chain was identified during a study of post-analysis software for immune sequencing data. Overall study: Progressive-relapsing, secondary progressive and relapsing-remitting multiple sclerosis were among the disease courses included. Findings and caveats of the study: Patients showed TRBV5-6, TRBV5-1 and TRBV20-1 among four to six TRBV segments more frequent than in controls. Significantly lower normalized Chao1 diversity was seen in multiple sclerosis patients than in controls. F measure grouped same-batch samples tightly together.

Unmatched junction bases numbered 11, after V lost 5 bases and J lost 6 bases. Germline loops: CDR1 MNHEY, CDR2 SMNVEV (reference sequence). The CDR3 runs to 16 residues. To note about this clonotype: Its antigen remains unknown.

Included in the TCR beta cDNA libraries were unique molecular identifiers. TCRdb reprocessed the PCR reads via MiXCR and lists one record per CDR3 protein. The data show approximately 630,000 distinct CDR3 sequences, with about 60% seen just once and roughly 12% held by the top ten. This rearrangement joins TRBV27 to TRBJ2-1; 9 bases align to TRBD2. This receptor was identified in a girl aged 2-10 years with multiple sclerosis. Input material: blood. CDR3 sequence: CASSGGRLAGPNEQFF. DNA of the CDR3: TGTGCCAGCAGTGGCGGTAGGCTAGCGGGACCCAATGAGCAGTTCTTC.